Here is one TCR beta chain with its context. This record comes from a study of beta chain features in type 1 diabetes. As every portion of the isolated RNA was reverse transcribed, the sequencing read expressed TCRB transcripts. Using immunoSEQ multiplex PCR, the repertoire was profiled, and TCRdb retains in-frame clones only, with some absent. The sample yields under 350,000 clones, around 7.8% seen once. V lost 5 bases, J lost 5 bases, and 4 bases stayed unmatched. CDR3 length equals 13 residues. CDR1 and CDR2 (germline): SGHTA, FQGTGA. This sequence was found in a woman between 18 and 30 years old in good health. Sequencing was performed on central memory CD4+ T cells from blood. The J gene is TRBJ2-5, the V gene TRBV7-3, with 8 nucleotides matching TRBD2. CDR3 nucleotide sequence: TGTGCCAGCAGCCCGGGACTAGGGGAGACCCAGTACTTC. Translation gives CASSPGLGETQYF.